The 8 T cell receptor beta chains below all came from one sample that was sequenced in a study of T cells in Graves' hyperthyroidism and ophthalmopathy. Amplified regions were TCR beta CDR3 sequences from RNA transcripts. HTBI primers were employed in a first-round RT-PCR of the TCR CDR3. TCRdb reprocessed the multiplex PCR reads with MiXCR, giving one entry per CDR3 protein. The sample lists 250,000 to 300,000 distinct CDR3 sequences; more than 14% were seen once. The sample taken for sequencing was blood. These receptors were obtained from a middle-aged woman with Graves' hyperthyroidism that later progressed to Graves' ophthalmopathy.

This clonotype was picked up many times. For the CDR3, the DNA is TGCAGTGCTGGTAAAGCGGGAGCAGGCAACAATGAGCAGTTCTTC. Amino acids: CSAGKAGAGNNEQFF. The rearrangement links TRBV20-1 to TRBJ2-1; 8 bases agree with TRBD2. V shed 5 bases and J 5 bases; nucleotides not matched to a gene: 11. This CDR3 spans 15 amino acids. Germline values: CDR1 DFQATT, CDR2 SNEGSKA (reference sequence).

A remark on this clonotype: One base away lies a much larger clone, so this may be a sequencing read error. The CDR3 bases are TGCAGTGCTTACGACCGCATCAATCAGCCCGAGCATTTT. Protein product: CSAYDRINQPEHF. The chain joins TRBV20-1 to TRBJ1-5; D gene uncertain. The V gene's germline CDR1 is DFQATT and CDR2 SNEGSKA (reference sequence). The CDR3 totals 13 residues.

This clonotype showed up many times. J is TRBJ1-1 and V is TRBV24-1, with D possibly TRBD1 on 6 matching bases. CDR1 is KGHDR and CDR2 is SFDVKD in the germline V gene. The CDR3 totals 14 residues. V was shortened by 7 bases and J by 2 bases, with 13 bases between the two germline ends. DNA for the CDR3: TGTGCCACCAGGGAGACAGGTCCCAACACTGAAGCTTTCTTT. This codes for CATRETGPNTEAFF.

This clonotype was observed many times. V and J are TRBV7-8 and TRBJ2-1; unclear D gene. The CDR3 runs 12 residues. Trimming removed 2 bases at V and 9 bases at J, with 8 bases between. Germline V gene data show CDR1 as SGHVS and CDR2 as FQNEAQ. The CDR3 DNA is TGTGCCAGCAGCTTAAAAGTGGCTGAGCAGTTCTTC. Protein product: CASSLKVAEQFF.

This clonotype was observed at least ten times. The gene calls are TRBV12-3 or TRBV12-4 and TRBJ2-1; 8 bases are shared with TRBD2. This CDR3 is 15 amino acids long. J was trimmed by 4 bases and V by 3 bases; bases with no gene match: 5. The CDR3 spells CASSFVSGSYNEQFF. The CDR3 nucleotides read TGTGCCAGCAGTTTCGTGAGCGGGAGTTACAATGAGCAGTTCTTC.

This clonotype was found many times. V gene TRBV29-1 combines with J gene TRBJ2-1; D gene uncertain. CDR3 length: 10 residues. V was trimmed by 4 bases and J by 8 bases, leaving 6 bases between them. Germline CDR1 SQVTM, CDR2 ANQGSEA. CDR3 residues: CSVADDEQFF. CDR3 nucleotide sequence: TGCAGCGTTGCTGATGATGAGCAGTTCTTC.

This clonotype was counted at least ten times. Here the CDR3 reads CASSPGDRFHTEAFF. DNA of the CDR3: TGTGCCAGCAGCCCTGGGGACAGGTTTCACACTGAAGCTTTCTTT. The chain employs TRBV28 and TRBJ1-1; TRBD1 agrees at 8 bases. The CDR3 is 15 residues long. After removal of 6 bases from V and 3 bases from J, the junction contained 9 bases not matched to a gene. Germline values: CDR1 MDHEN, CDR2 SYDVKM.

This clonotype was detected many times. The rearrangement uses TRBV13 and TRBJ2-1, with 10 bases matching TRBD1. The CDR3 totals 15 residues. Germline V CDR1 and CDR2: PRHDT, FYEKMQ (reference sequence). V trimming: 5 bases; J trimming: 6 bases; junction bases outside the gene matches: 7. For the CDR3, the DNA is TGTGCCAGCAGCAACAGACAGGGGGCAAGCAATGAGCAGTTCTTC. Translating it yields CASSNRQGASNEQFF.